Below, 3 T cell receptor beta chains from the same sample are listed, as sequenced in a study of a mutant IDH1 vaccine in newly diagnosed glioma listed by TCRdb under 2021. What the time point label conveys for this sample: week 47, end of study. A 20-mer mutant IDH1 peptide at 300 micrograms in Montanide made up each vaccine dose, which was injected subcutaneously together with topical imiquimod. The library was prepared using the immunoSEQ multiplex PCR assay. Here the immuneACCESS table is served through TCRdb, limited to in-frame sequences with V and J called. Missing clones are a known gap in these copies; in checked studies unresolved V genes cover under half, and the rest lacks a known reason. The sample includes 77,000 or so clones, with 70% to 90% observed a single time. The ten most abundant clones make up around 5% of the sample. These receptors' targets are unknown. The material sequenced was PBMCs, taken from a glioma patient whose treatment included an IDH1 peptide vaccine. The receptors here all came from a middle-aged man with glioma.

Note on this clone: Other DNA variants within this sample encode the same CDR3. This chain uses TRBV5-1 with TRBJ1-2, with D unresolved. The germline V and J ends were trimmed by 7 bases and 5 bases, with 15 bases remaining between them. CDR1 and CDR2 (germline): SGHRS, YFSETQ. CDR3 length equals 13 residues. Here the CDR3 DNA reads TGCGCCAGCCGTACTGAGCCCGGTTATGGCTACACCTTC. It translates to CASRTEPGYGYTF. The complete variable domain, with remaining parts taken from reference TRBV5-1 and TRBJ1-2, reads KAGVTQTPRYLIKTRGQQVTLSCSPISGHRSVSWYQQTPGQGLQFLFEYFSETQRNKGNFPGRFSGRQFSNSRSEMNVSTLELGDSALYLCASRTEPGYGYTFGSGTRLTVV.

The V gene is TRBV7-9, the J gene TRBJ2-7; 7 positions agree with TRBD1. J gave up 3 bases and V 5 bases, and 4 bases lay outside the gene matches. The CDR3 totals 13 residues. Germline V gene lookup returns CDR1 SEHNR and CDR2 FQNEAQ (reference sequence). CDR3 sequence (DNA): TGTGCCAGCAGCGTCCGGACAGGCTACGAGCAGTACTTC. This gives the protein CASSVRTGYEQYF.

The V and J genes are TRBV10-1 and TRBJ1-3; D ambiguous. Germline CDR1 reads WNHNN; CDR2 reads SYGVQD (reference sequence). V dropped 3 bases and J dropped 0 bases, with 3 bases sitting between them. The CDR3 sequence is 13 residues long. The CDR3 DNA reads TGCGCCAGCAGTGACACCTCTGGAAACACCATATATTTT. Its translation: CASSDTSGNTIYF.